These 31 T cell receptor beta chains came from one sample sequenced in a study of PD-1 blockade in classical Hodgkin lymphoma. The patients all showed relapse after autologous stem cell transplantation, while their brentuximab vedotin exposure varied. Isolation of CD4+ T cells from thawed PBMCs was performed by magnetic negative selection. Here immunoSEQ multiplex PCR was the method, and the copy in TCRdb shows in-frame clones only, minus some. The data hold around 34,000 clones, with 80% to 95% observed a single time. This material consisted of CD4+ T cells from blood, taken at baseline. Receptors originate from a human donor with classical Hodgkin lymphoma.

This chain connects TRBV5-1 to TRBJ2-6; D gene ambiguous. The CDR3 is made up of 15 amino acids. CDR1 and CDR2 from the germline V gene are SGHRS and YFSETQ. The V end was cut by 0 bases, the J end by 3 bases, with 7 bases between. The CDR3 sequence: CASSLGVGGANVLTF. CDR3 nucleotides: TGCGCCAGCAGCTTGGGCGTGGGTGGGGCCAACGTCCTGACTTTC.

The chain uses TRBV4-2 and TRBJ2-7, with TRBD2 identical over 10 bases. V lost 1 base to trimming and J lost 5 bases; unmatched junction nucleotides: 5. Germline lookup yields CDR1 LGHNA and CDR2 YNFKEQ. There are 15 residues in the CDR3. The CDR3 DNA reads as TGTGCCAGCAGCCAAGTCAGCGGGAGGGCCGACGAGCAGTACTTC. Translating it yields CASSQVSGRADEQYF.

This chain links TRBV6-6 with TRBJ1-4; no firm D call. The CDR3 sequence is 16 residues long. Trimming stripped 6 bases from V and 4 bases from J, with 18 bases between. The germline V gene has CDR1 MNHNY and CDR2 SVGAGI (reference sequence). The CDR3 sequence: CASSTPGQRNNEKLFF. CDR3 DNA: TGTGCCAGCAGCACACCGGGCCAGAGAAATAATGAAAAACTGTTTTTT.

This clone was seen only once. The rearrangement links TRBV1 to TRBJ2-1; the table's D call of TRBD1 was not tested on the DNA. TRBV1 is labeled a pseudogene. This CDR3 has 14 residues. In nucleotides, the CDR3 is TGCACCAGCAGCCAGGCGGGACAGTTGAATGAGCAGTTCTTC. Amino acid sequence: CTSSQAGQLNEQFF.

This clone was counted a single time. This chain joins TRBV27 and TRBJ1-5; TRBD1 matches 7 bases. CDR1 MNHEY and CDR2 SMNVEV come from the germline V gene (reference sequence). V shed 5 bases, J shed 2 bases, and the junction held 12 bases outside the gene matches. This CDR3 spans 17 amino acids. The CDR3 DNA reads TGTGCCAGCAGTCAGACAGGGCGGAGTGGAGGCAATCAGCCCCAGCATTTT. Residues: CASSQTGRSGGNQPQHF.

The chain carries TRBV7-9 and TRBJ1-2; D unclear. Trimming stripped 1 base from V and 7 bases from J, with 19 bases between. Germline V gives CDR1 SEHNR, CDR2 FQNEAQ (reference sequence). CDR3 size: 16 residues. CDR3 DNA sequence: TGTGCCAGCAGCTTAGGGGTAGTAACTTCTACGGGTGGCTACACCTTC. It encodes CASSLGVVTSTGGYTF.

V usage is TRBV2 and J usage is TRBJ2-5, with D unclear. Trimming took off 3 bases at V and 7 bases at J, with 12 bases between the two ends. The CDR3 spans 13 residues. Germline V gene data show CDR1 as SNHLY and CDR2 as FYNNEI. The CDR3 nucleotides are TGTGCCAGCAGTGAGGGAAGGATTGGGACCCAGTACTTC. It translates to CASSEGRIGTQYF.

The CDR3 loop reads CASSEARGANYGYTF. As DNA, the CDR3 is TGTGCCAGCAGTGAAGCGCGAGGAGCTAACTATGGCTACACCTTC. The V call is TRBV25-1, the J call TRBJ1-2; D not resolved. V dropped 2 bases and J dropped 0 bases, with 10 bases sitting between them. This CDR3 spans 15 amino acids. Germline CDR1 MGHDK, CDR2 SYGVNS.

V usage is TRBV9 and J usage is TRBJ2-5; 11 bases are a match to TRBD2. The CDR3 loop spans 13 amino acids. In germline, CDR1 is SGDLS, CDR2 YYNGEE. The J segment lost 9 bases and the V segment lost 7 bases, leaving 8 bases of the junction unmatched. The CDR3 DNA sequence: TGTGCCAGCCCTAGCGGGAGGCCCCATGCCCAGTACTTC. It translates to CASPSGRPHAQYF.

The chain recombines TRBV10-1 with TRBJ2-3, with no clear D. This CDR3 spans 14 amino acids. V shed 2 bases and J shed 1 base, with 7 bases lying between them. Germline loops: CDR1 WNHNN, CDR2 SYGVQD (reference sequence). CDR3 residues: CASSENRGTDTQYF. The CDR3 DNA is TGCGCCAGCAGTGAGAATCGGGGCACAGATACGCAGTATTTT.

The chain employs TRBV15 and TRBJ2-1; possibly TRBD1 for D (6 bases). The germline gives CDR1 LNHNV, CDR2 YYDKDF (reference sequence). V was shortened by 1 base and J by 6 bases, with 13 bases between the two germline ends. The CDR3 length is 15 residues. Here the CDR3 DNA reads TGTGCCACCAGCAGAGCCCTGGGGGCCCGCAATGAGCAGTTCTTC. This codes for CATSRALGARNEQFF.

The V and J genes are TRBV6-6 and TRBJ2-1; D uncertain. Germline-derived CDR1 and CDR2 are MNHNY and SVGAGI (reference sequence). Trimming took off 5 bases at V and 0 bases at J, with 11 bases between the two ends. CDR3 length: 15 residues. This CDR3 is CASSPRSSSYNEQFF. The CDR3 DNA follows: TGTGCCAGCAGTCCCCGCTCCTCCTCCTACAATGAGCAGTTCTTC.

This clone has more than one count but fewer than ten. V gene TRBV30 combines with J gene TRBJ1-1; 7 bases are a match to TRBD1. Germline loops: CDR1 GTSNPN, CDR2 SVGIG (reference sequence). Trimming took 2 bases from V and 1 from J; bases not matched to a gene: 7. The CDR3 contains 15 residues. Here the CDR3 DNA reads TGTGCCTGGAGTCCAATCGACAGGGCGAACACTGAAGCTTTCTTT. It codes for CAWSPIDRANTEAFF.

A single count supports this clone. The chain joins TRBV2 to TRBJ2-1; 11 bases match TRBD2. CDR3 length: 15 residues. Per germline, CDR1 SNHLY and CDR2 FYNNEI. Trimming at V came to 6 bases and at J to 6 bases, leaving 7 bases not matched to a gene. The CDR3 spells CASRVVAGGLNEQFF. The CDR3 DNA is TGTGCCAGCAGGGTCGTAGCGGGAGGGCTCAATGAGCAGTTCTTC.

The CDR3 coding sequence is TGCGCCAGCAGCTTACCGGGACAGGGGAGCCACGAGCAGTACTTC. Its protein is CASSLPGQGSHEQYF. This sequence joins TRBV5-1 and TRBJ2-7; TRBD1 agrees at 10 bases. CDR1 and CDR2 (germline): SGHRS, YFSETQ. Losses at the gene ends were 2 bases for V and 5 bases for J; bases not matched to a gene: 7. This CDR3 comprises 15 residues.

The chain has TRBV11-2 and TRBJ1-1; 8 positions agree with TRBD1. The CDR3 covers 14 residues. Trimming at V came to 4 bases and at J to 5 bases, leaving 6 bases not matched to a gene. Germline CDR1 SGHAT, CDR2 FQNNGV. CDR3 sequence (DNA): TGTGCCAGCAGCTCCGGACAGGGTAGGACTGAAGCTTTCTTT. Its translation: CASSSGQGRTEAFF.

The chain couples TRBV5-6 to TRBJ2-1, with 7 bases fitting TRBD1. The CDR3 runs to 14 residues. The V gene end was trimmed by 4 bases and the J gene end by 2 bases; junction bases not matched to a gene: 3. Germline V CDR1 and CDR2: SGHDT, YYEEEE. The CDR3 loop is CASSRGRAYNEQFF. The CDR3 nucleotides read TGTGCCAGCAGCAGGGGGCGGGCCTACAATGAGCAGTTCTTC. Drawing the rest from reference TRBV5-6 and TRBJ2-1, the complete variable domain is DAGVTQSPTHLIKTRGQQVTLRCSPKSGHDTVSWYQQALGQGPQFIFQYYEEEERQRGNFPDRFSGHQFPNYSSELNVNALLLGDSALYLCASSRGRAYNEQFFGPGTRLTVL.

CDR3 coding DNA: TGTGCCTGGCGGACCGCGGGTAATGGGCCCCAGCATTTT. It codes for CAWRTAGNGPQHF. The chain employs TRBV30 and TRBJ1-5; D unclear. The CDR3 has 13 amino acids. V was shortened by 5 bases and J by 9 bases, with 17 bases between the two germline ends. CDR1 GTSNPN and CDR2 SVGIG come from the germline V gene (reference sequence).

The chain employs TRBV19 and TRBJ2-3, with D unresolved. V lost 3 bases and J 0 bases, leaving 16 bases between the germline ends. CDR1 is LNHDA and CDR2 is SQIVND in the germline V gene (reference sequence). The CDR3 loop spans 17 amino acids. The CDR3 region has the DNA TGTGCCAGTAGTATGAGTGTTATGAGGCTGAGCACAGATACGCAGTATTTT. The encoded protein is CASSMSVMRLSTDTQYF.

V and J are TRBV6-1 and TRBJ2-4; D is possibly TRBD2 (7 bases). Trimming took 6 bases from V and 7 from J, leaving 13 bases between them. This CDR3 is built from 13 residues. CDR1 is MNHNS and CDR2 is SASEGT in the germline V gene. CDR3 sequence (DNA): TGTGCCAGCAGCGAGGGGGGGCATAACATTCAGTACTTC. Translation gives CASSEGGHNIQYF.

The rearrangement links TRBV9 to TRBJ2-5; D gene uncertain. The CDR3 has 14 residues. Trimming cost V 0 bases and J 2 bases, with 8 bases left between them. From germline, CDR1 is SGDLS and CDR2 YYNGEE. The CDR3 loop is CASSVVSGQETQYF. In DNA form, the CDR3 reads TGTGCCAGCAGCGTAGTAAGTGGTCAAGAGACCCAGTACTTC.

The CDR3 here is CASSLELRVADTQYF. The CDR3 DNA is TGCGCCAGCAGCCTTGAGCTTAGAGTTGCAGATACGCAGTATTTT. The chain joins TRBV5-1 to TRBJ2-3; D remains ambiguous. V was pared by 4 bases and J by 4 bases, with 16 bases between. The germline CDR1 and CDR2 sequences are SGHRS and YFSETQ. The CDR3 is made up of 15 amino acids.

Note on this clone: The junction does not match germline at one end; this may be a read error. The chain recombines TRBV20-1 with TRBJ1-5; D unclear. CDR3 length: 11 amino acids. Germline V CDR1 and CDR2: DFQATT, SNEGSKA (reference sequence). CDR3 sequence: CSARDATVEGF. DNA of the CDR3: TGCAGTGCTAGAGATGCCACCGTCGAAGGGTTT.

DNA of the CDR3: TGTGCCAGCAGTTTATCTACATGGGGGGAGCAGTTCTTC. Translated: CASSLSTWGEQFF. V gene TRBV27 combines with J gene TRBJ2-1; D tentatively fits TRBD1 or TRBD2 (5 bases each). With 0 bases removed from V and 10 bases from J, the gap between germline ends came to 10 bases. CDR1 and CDR2 from the germline V gene are MNHEY and SMNVEV (reference sequence). CDR3 length: 13 amino acids.

The chain is built from TRBV28 and TRBJ2-5, with D perhaps matching TRBD1 (6 bases). The V gene's germline CDR1 is MDHEN and CDR2 SYDVKM. The CDR3 consists of 14 residues. Trimming took 3 bases from V and 3 from J, leaving 11 bases between them. The CDR3 protein is CASSLAGAKETQYF. CDR3 nucleotide sequence: TGTGCCAGCAGTTTGGCAGGGGCCAAAGAGACCCAGTACTTC. Together with reference TRBV28 and TRBJ2-5, the CDR3 gives the full variable domain: DVKVTQSSRYLVKRTGEKVFLECVQDMDHENMFWYRQDPGLGLRLIYFSYDVKMKEKGDIPEGYSVSREKKERFSLILESASTNQTSMYLCASSLAGAKETQYFGPGTRLLVL.

The chain carries TRBV6-4 and TRBJ2-3; TRBD2 aligns across 9 bases. The CDR3 covers 16 residues. After removal of 2 bases from V and 2 bases from J, the junction contained 5 bases not matched to a gene. Germline V CDR1 and CDR2: MRHNA, SNTAGT. The CDR3 region is CASSDTLAGLTDTQYF. CDR3 nucleotide sequence: TGTGCCAGCAGTGACACTCTAGCGGGACTCACAGATACGCAGTATTTT.

This CDR3 reads CASSNGGRWNTGELFF. DNA for the CDR3: TGTGCCAGCAGTAACGGCGGGAGATGGAACACCGGGGAGCTGTTTTTT. V and J are TRBV27 and TRBJ2-2, with 7 nucleotides matching TRBD2. Losses at the gene ends were 5 bases for V and 1 base for J; bases not matched to a gene: 7. The CDR3 has 16 amino acids. Germline assignment: CDR1 MNHEY and CDR2 SMNVEV (reference sequence).

The chain links TRBV25-1 to TRBJ2-1; 9 bases are shared with TRBD2. CDR1 is MGHDK and CDR2 is SYGVNS in the germline V gene. The CDR3 runs to 16 residues. V lost 1 base, J lost 5 bases, and 6 bases stayed unmatched. The CDR3 DNA reads as TGTGCCAGCAGTGAATTAGCTAGCGGGGTGCACAATGAGCAGTTCTTC. Amino acid sequence: CASSELASGVHNEQFF.

Written as DNA, the CDR3 is TGCGCCAGCAGCCAAATGGGAGGGGCCCATGAGCAGTTCTTC. This gives the protein CASSQMGGAHEQFF. This sequence joins TRBV4-1 and TRBJ2-1; the match to TRBD2 covers 7 bases. Germline CDR1 and CDR2: MGHRA and YSYEKL. The V segment lost 2 bases and the J segment 8 bases; nucleotides outside the gene matches: 6. The CDR3 sequence is 14 residues long.

This clone was seen once. CDR3 residues: CASSKGGRGRNEKLFF. DNA for the CDR3: TGTGCCAGCAGCAAAGGGGGTAGGGGGCGGAATGAAAAACTGTTTTTT. The genes are TRBV21-1 and TRBJ1-4; the table's D gene call, TRBD1, was not cross checked with the DNA. TRBV21-1 corresponds to a pseudogene. The CDR3 is 16 amino acids.

The V call is TRBV27, the J call TRBJ1-5; the D is unclear. V shed 1 base and J shed 0 bases, with 13 bases lying between them. The CDR3 runs to 17 residues. Looked up from germline, CDR1 is MNHEY and CDR2 is SMNVEV (reference sequence). Here the CDR3 reads CASSLFGLGYSNQPQHF. The CDR3, as DNA: TGTGCCAGCAGTTTATTTGGCCTCGGGTATAGCAATCAGCCCCAGCATTTT.